These 14 T cell receptor beta chains came from one sample sequenced in a study of cytomegalovirus exposure and HLA in healthy donors. Researchers ran the PCR with 60 Vbeta and 13 Jbeta primers. Libraries were prepared by immunoSEQ multiplex PCR; TCRdb keeps only in-frame clonotypes and omits some of them. In the table there are more than 150,000 clones, 70% to 90% of which are singletons. The sequencing input was PBMCs. Receptors were obtained from a man between 18 and 29 years old in good health and CMV-seropositive.

The rearrangement joins TRBV19 to TRBJ1-1; D uncertain. This CDR3 region has 12 residues. Germline V gene data show CDR1 as LNHDA and CDR2 as SQIVND (reference sequence). V shed 1 base and J shed 9 bases, with 9 bases lying between them. The DNA for the CDR3 is TGTGCCAGTAGTATAGGCAGTACAAAAGCTTTCTTT. This translates into CASSIGSTKAFF.

This chain connects TRBV7-2 to TRBJ2-7; maybe TRBD1 (6 bases). This CDR3 comprises 15 residues. Germline loops: CDR1 SGHTA, CDR2 FQGNSA. V was cut by 2 bases and J by 6 bases, with 17 bases left in between. The CDR3 sequence: CASSLRATGILEQYF. CDR3 coding DNA: TGTGCCAGCAGCTTAAGAGCCACAGGGATTCTCGAGCAGTACTTC.

The chain has TRBV2 and TRBJ1-5; no reliable D call. This CDR3 comprises 13 residues. V lost 4 bases and J 2 bases, leaving 6 bases between the germline ends. CDR1 and CDR2 (germline): SNHLY, FYNNEI. DNA of the CDR3: TGTGCCAGCAGTGCTCGGGGCAATCAGCCCCAGCATTTT. Its protein is CASSARGNQPQHF.

This chain connects TRBV7-9 to TRBJ1-1, with D hard to call. V shed 4 bases and J shed 0 bases, with 6 bases lying between them. Germline V gene lookup returns CDR1 SEHNR and CDR2 FQNEAQ (reference sequence). The CDR3 consists of 13 residues. The CDR3: CASSSPLNTEAFF. CDR3 sequence (DNA): TGTGCCAGCAGCTCCCCGTTGAACACTGAAGCTTTCTTT.

The chain uses TRBV21-1 and TRBJ1-4. TRBV21-1 is a pseudogene segment. This CDR3 has 18 residues. CDR3 DNA sequence: TGTGCCAGCAGCCAAAATTACTCCGGTAGAGGGTTTTCTGAAAAACTGTTTTTT. Translation gives CASSQNYSGRGFSEKLFF.

This chain uses TRBV7-2 with TRBJ2-5; TRBD1 matches at 10 bases. This CDR3 contains 15 residues. Germline V CDR1 and CDR2: SGHTA, FQGNSA. J was trimmed by 6 bases and V by 4 bases; bases with no gene match: 8. CDR3 sequence reads: CASSSRTGGTKTQYF. CDR3 bases: TGTGCCAGCAGCTCCCGGACAGGGGGGACAAAGACCCAGTACTTC.

The chain joins TRBV6-1 to TRBJ1-2; 7 positions agree with TRBD1. The germline CDR1 and CDR2 sequences are MNHNS and SASEGT. The length of the CDR3 is 12 residues. V was pared by 6 bases and J by 4 bases, with 2 bases of the junction left unmatched. CDR3 coding DNA: TGTGCCAGCAGAGACAGGGCCTATGGCTACACCTTC. Protein product: CASRDRAYGYTF.

The V call is TRBV6-5, the J call TRBJ1-2; 7 nucleotides match TRBD1. Germline V CDR1 and CDR2: MNHEY, SVGAGI. The J segment lost 7 bases and the V segment lost 8 bases, leaving 4 bases of the junction unmatched. The CDR3 extends over 11 amino acids. The CDR3 spells CASRTGSGYTF. The CDR3 DNA follows: TGTGCCAGCCGGACAGGAAGTGGCTACACCTTC.

The chain carries TRBV9 and TRBJ2-7, with 7 bases lining up with TRBD1. The J segment lost 5 bases and the V segment lost 3 bases, leaving 11 bases of the junction unmatched. The CDR3 runs to 15 residues. CDR1 is SGDLS, CDR2 YYNGEE, per germline. The CDR3: CASSGLGGSTHEQYF. CDR3 sequence (DNA): TGTGCCAGCAGCGGTTTAGGGGGCTCCACCCACGAGCAGTACTTC.

V is TRBV28 and J is TRBJ2-7; weak D call: TRBD1 (6 bases). V was pared by 5 bases and J by 6 bases, with 17 bases between. The CDR3 has 14 residues. Germline lookup yields CDR1 MDHEN and CDR2 SYDVKM. The CDR3 DNA sequence: TGTGCCAGCAGTCCGCACCCCACAGGGCCCGAGCAGTACTTC. This encodes CASSPHPTGPEQYF.

The V call is TRBV18, the J call TRBJ2-3; possibly TRBD1 for D (6 bases). Germline-derived CDR1 and CDR2 are KGHSH and LQKENI. The CDR3 length is 15 residues. Trimming removed 0 bases from V and 4 bases from J, with 11 bases in between. The CDR3 here is CASSPPEQGADTQYF. The CDR3 DNA reads as TGTGCCAGCTCACCACCCGAACAGGGTGCAGATACGCAGTATTTT. The full variable domain, in which reference TRBV18 and TRBJ2-3 provide the parts outside the CDR3, is NAGVMQNPRHLVRRRGQEARLRCSPMKGHSHVYWYRQLPEEGLKFMVYLQKENIIDESGMPKERFSAEFPKEGPSILRIQQVVRGDSAAYFCASSPPEQGADTQYFGPGTRLTVL.

The chain is built from TRBV7-6 and TRBJ2-6; no clear D gene. Trimming removed 2 bases at V and 8 bases at J, with 10 bases between. The CDR3 spans 14 residues. Germline V lookup: CDR1 SGHVS, CDR2 FNYEAQ. Written as DNA, the CDR3 is TGTGCCAGCAGCTTATCTATATTAACCAACGTCCTGACTTTC. Protein sequence: CASSLSILTNVLTF.

The chain joins TRBV5-1 to TRBJ1-2, with D perhaps TRBD1 (6 bases). Trimming cost V 2 bases and J 4 bases, with 15 bases left between them. Germline CDR1 reads SGHRS; CDR2 reads YFSETQ. The CDR3 has 15 amino acids. Here the CDR3 reads CASSFETGYSYGYTF. CDR3 nucleotides: TGCGCCAGCAGCTTCGAGACAGGCTACAGCTATGGCTACACCTTC.

J is TRBJ1-6 and V is TRBV27, with D perhaps TRBD1 (6 bases). Germline CDR1 and CDR2: MNHEY and SMNVEV (reference sequence). V dropped 4 bases and J dropped 2 bases, with 12 bases sitting between them. The CDR3 spans 16 residues. Written as DNA, the CDR3 is TGTGCCAGCAGTTCTAACAGGGACGCCTATAATTCACCCCTCCACTTT. It specifies CASSSNRDAYNSPLHF.